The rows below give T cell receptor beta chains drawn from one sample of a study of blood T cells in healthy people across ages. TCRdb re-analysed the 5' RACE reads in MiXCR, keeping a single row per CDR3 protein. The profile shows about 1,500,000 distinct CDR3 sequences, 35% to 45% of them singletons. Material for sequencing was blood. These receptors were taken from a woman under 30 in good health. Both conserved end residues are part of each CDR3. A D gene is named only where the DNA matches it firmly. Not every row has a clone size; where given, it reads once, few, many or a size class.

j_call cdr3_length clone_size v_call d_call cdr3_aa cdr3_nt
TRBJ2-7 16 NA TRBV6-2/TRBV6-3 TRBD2 CASSYSGSGGPGEQYF TGTGCCAGCAGTTACTCGGGTAGCGGGGGACCAGGGGAGCAGTACTTC
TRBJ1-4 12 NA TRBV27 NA CASSLLGSVLFF TGTGCCAGCAGTCTCTTAGGATCTGTACTGTTTTTT
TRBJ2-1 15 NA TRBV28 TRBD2 CASSLALAYYNEQFF TGTGCCAGCAGTTTAGCACTAGCGTATTACAATGAGCAGTTCTTC
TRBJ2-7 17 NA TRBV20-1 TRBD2 CSAGGTSGGAAVYEQYF TGCAGTGCTGGCGGGACTAGCGGGGGGGCCGCGGTCTACGAGCAGTACTTC
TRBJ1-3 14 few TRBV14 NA CASSQWQDGNTIYF TGTGCCAGCAGCCAATGGCAGGATGGAAACACCATATATTTT
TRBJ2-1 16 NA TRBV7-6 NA CASSPYSGHRGNEQFF TGTGCCAGCAGCCCGTACAGCGGCCACCGGGGCAATGAGCAGTTCTTC
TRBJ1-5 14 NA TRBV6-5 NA CASSYGGGGQPQHF TGTGCCAGCAGTTACGGTGGAGGGGGTCAGCCCCAGCATTTT
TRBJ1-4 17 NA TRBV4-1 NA CASSQEPSGRLNEKLFF TGCGCCAGCAGCCAAGAACCTTCCGGGAGGTTAAATGAAAAACTGTTTTTT
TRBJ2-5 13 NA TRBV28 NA CASKGADQETQYF TGTGCCAGCAAGGGAGCGGATCAAGAGACCCAGTACTTC
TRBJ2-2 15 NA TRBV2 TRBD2 CASRQSSGGTGELFF TGTGCCAGCAGGCAATCTAGCGGCGGAACCGGGGAGCTGTTTTTT
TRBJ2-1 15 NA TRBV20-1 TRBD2 CSARVSGLAYNEQFF TGCAGTGCTAGAGTCTCGGGACTAGCCTACAATGAGCAGTTCTTC
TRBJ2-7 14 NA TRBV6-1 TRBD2 CASRGTSVVYEQYF TGTGCCAGCAGGGGGACTAGCGTTGTCTACGAGCAGTACTTC
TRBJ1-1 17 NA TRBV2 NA CASRDGTPRLMDTEAFF TGTGCCAGCAGAGACGGGACGCCCCGGCTTATGGACACTGAAGCTTTCTTT
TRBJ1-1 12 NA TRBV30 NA CAWSARVTEAFF TGTGCCTGGAGCGCCAGGGTGACTGAAGCTTTCTTT
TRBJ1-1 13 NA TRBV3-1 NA CASSQGDSPEAFF TGTGCCAGCAGCCAAGGCGACAGTCCGGAAGCTTTCTTT
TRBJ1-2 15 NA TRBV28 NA CASSTPGGVDYGYTF TGTGCCAGCAGTACCCCAGGTGGGGTGGACTATGGCTACACCTTC
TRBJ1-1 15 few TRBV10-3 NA CAISESAGGYTEAFF TGTGCCATCAGTGAGTCGGCTGGCGGTTACACTGAAGCTTTCTTT
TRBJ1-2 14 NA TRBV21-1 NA CASSPWGQGAGYTF NA
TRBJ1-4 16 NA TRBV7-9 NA CASSSRDTGRNEKLFF TGTGCCAGCAGTTCCCGGGACACCGGACGTAATGAAAAACTGTTTTTT
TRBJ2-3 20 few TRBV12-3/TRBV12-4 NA CASSLGTVDWRVVSTDTQYF TGTGCCAGCAGTCTCGGGACGGTTGATTGGCGGGTGGTTAGCACAGATACGCAGTATTTT
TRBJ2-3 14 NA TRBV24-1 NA CATTKSSYPNTQYF TGTGCCACCACCAAGTCGTCCTACCCTAATACGCAGTATTTT
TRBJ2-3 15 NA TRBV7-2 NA CASSLGYRPGDTQYF TGTGCCAGCAGCTTAGGTTACCGCCCAGGAGATACGCAGTATTTT
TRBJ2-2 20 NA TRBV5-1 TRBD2 CASSGYLSGGDPIDTGELFF TGCGCCAGCAGTGGCTATCTCTCCGGGGGGGACCCCATTGACACCGGGGAGCTGTTTTTT